This T cell receptor (beta chain) was recovered during a study of post-analysis software for immune sequencing data. cDNA libraries of TCR beta carried unique molecular identifiers. Input amounts of roughly 0.9 to 10 million T cells were used. These gave approximately 500,000 cDNA molecules, so each molecule approximated one T cell. Each CDR3 protein gets one entry after TCRdb re-called the PCR reads with MiXCR. The sample holds 700,000 to 800,000 distinct CDR3 sequences, around 27% seen once. Sequenced material: blood. This TCR was recovered from a girl aged 10 to 17 with multiple sclerosis.

Here the CDR3 DNA reads TGTGCCAGCAGCCCAGGACTAGCGGGGGACCAGTACTTC. This codes for CASSPGLAGDQYF. The gene calls are TRBV7-2 and TRBJ2-5; TRBD2 aligns across 13 bases. V shed 5 bases and J 10 bases; nucleotides not matched to a gene: 4. The CDR3 sequence is 13 residues long. Germline V CDR1 and CDR2: SGHTA, FQGNSA.